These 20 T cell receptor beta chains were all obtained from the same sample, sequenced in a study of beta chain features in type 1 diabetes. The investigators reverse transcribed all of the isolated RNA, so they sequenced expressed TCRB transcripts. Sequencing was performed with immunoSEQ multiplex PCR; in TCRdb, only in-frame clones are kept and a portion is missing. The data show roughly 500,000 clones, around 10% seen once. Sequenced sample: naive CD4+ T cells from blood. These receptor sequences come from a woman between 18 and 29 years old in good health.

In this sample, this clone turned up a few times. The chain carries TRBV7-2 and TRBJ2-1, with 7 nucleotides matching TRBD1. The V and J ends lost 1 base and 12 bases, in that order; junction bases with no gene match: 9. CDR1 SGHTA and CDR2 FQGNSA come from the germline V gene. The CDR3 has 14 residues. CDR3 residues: CASSLGSGYRGQFF. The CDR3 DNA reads TGTGCCAGCAGCTTAGGGTCTGGGTACAGGGGGCAGTTCTTC.

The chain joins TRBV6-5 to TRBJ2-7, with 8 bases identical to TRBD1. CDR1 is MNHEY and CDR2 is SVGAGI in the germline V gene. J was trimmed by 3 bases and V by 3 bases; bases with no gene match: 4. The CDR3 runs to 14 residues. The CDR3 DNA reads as TGTGCCAGCAGTTATCGAGGACAGGGCTACGAGCAGTACGTC. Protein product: CASSYRGQGYEQYV.

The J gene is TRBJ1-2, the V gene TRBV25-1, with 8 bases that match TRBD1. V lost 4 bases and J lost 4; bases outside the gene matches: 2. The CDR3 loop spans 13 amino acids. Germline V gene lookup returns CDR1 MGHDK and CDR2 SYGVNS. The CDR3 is CASSAGQGYGYTF. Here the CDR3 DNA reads TGTGCCAGCAGTGCCGGACAGGGCTATGGCTACACCTTC.

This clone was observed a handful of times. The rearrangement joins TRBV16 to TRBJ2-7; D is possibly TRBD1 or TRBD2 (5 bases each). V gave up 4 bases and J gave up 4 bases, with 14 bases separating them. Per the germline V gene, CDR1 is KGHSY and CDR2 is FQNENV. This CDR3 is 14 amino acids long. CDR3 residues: CASSPAGGAYEQYV. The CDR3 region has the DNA TGTGCCAGCAGCCCTGCGGGTGGGGCGTACGAGCAGTACGTC.

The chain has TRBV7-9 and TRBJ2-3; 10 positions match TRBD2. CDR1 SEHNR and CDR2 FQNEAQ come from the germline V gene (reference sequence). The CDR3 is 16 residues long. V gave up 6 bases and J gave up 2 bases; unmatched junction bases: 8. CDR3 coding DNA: TGTGCCAGCAGTCCGAAGAGCGGGAGGGTCACAGATACGCAGTATTTT. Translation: CASSPKSGRVTDTQYF.

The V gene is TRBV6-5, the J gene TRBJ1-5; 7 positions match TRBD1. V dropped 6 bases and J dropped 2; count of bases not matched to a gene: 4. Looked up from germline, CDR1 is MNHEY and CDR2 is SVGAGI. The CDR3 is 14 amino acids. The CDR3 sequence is CASSWTGGNQPQHF. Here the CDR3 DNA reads TGTGCCAGCAGCTGGACAGGCGGCAATCAGCCCCAGCATTTT.

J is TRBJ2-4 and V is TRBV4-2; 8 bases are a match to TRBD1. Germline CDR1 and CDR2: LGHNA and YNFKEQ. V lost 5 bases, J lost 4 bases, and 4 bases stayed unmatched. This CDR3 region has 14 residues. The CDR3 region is CASSDRTGKNIQYF. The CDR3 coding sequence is TGTGCCAGCAGCGACCGGACAGGGAAAAACATTCAGTACTTC.

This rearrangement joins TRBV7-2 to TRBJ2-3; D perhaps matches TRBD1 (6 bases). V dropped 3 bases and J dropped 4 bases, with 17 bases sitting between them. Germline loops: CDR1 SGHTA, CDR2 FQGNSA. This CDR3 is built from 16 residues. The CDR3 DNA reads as TGTGCCAGCAGCTTCTCTCCTGGCAGGGGACCAGATACGCAGTATTTT. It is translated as CASSFSPGRGPDTQYF.

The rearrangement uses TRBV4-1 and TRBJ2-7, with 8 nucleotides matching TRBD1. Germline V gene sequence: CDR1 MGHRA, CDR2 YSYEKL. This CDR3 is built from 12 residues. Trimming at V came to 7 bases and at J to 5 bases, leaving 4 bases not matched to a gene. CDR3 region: CASNDRGHEQYF. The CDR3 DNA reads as TGCGCCAGCAACGACAGGGGCCACGAGCAGTACTTC.

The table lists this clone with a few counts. CDR3 sequence: CASSSDRVTEAFF. CDR3 DNA: TGTGCCAGCAGTTCCGACAGGGTGACTGAAGCTTTCTTT. The chain couples TRBV6-5 to TRBJ1-1; 7 nucleotides line up with TRBD1. The CDR3 loop spans 13 amino acids. V lost 4 bases, J lost 5 bases, and 4 bases stayed unmatched. The germline gives CDR1 MNHEY, CDR2 SVGAGI.

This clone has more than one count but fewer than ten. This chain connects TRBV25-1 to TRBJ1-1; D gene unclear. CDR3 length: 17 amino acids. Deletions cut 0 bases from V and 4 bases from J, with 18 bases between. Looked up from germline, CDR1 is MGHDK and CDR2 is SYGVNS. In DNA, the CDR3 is TGTGCCAGCAGTGAATATAGATCAGGAGCTCGGCCCACTGAAGCTTTCTTT. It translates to CASSEYRSGARPTEAFF.

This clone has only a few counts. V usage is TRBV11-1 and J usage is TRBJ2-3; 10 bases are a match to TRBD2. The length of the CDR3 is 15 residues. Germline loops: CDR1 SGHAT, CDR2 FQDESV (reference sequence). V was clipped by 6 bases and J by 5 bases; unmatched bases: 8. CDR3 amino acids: CASRLLAGSEDTQYF. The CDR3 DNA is TGTGCCAGCAGGTTACTAGCGGGAAGTGAAGATACGCAGTATTTT.

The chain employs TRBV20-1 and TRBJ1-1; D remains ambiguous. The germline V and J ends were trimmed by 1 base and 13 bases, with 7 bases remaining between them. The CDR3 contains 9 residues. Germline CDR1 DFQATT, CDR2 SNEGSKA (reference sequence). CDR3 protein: CSARGGGFF. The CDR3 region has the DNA TGCAGTGCTAGAGGAGGCGGTTTCTTT.

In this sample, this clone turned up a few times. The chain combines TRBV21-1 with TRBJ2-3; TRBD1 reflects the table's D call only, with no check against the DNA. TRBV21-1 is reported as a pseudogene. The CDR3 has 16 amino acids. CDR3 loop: CASSQGEDPGPDTQYF. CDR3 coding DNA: TGTGCCAGCAGCCAGGGGGAGGACCCAGGGCCAGATACGCAGTATTTT.

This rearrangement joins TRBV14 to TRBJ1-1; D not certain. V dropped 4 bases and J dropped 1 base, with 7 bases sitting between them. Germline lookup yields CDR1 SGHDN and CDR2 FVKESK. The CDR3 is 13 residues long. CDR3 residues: CASSLARNTEAFF. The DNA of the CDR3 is TGTGCCAGCAGCCTAGCGAGGAACACTGAAGCTTTCTTT.

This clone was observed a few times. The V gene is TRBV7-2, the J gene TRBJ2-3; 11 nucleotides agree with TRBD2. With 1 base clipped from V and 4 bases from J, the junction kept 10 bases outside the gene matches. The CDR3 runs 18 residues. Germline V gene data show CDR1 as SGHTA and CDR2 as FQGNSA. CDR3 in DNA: TGTGCCAGCAGCTTAGGTGGGCTAGCGGGAGGAATTTCAGATACGCAGTATTTT. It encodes CASSLGGLAGGISDTQYF. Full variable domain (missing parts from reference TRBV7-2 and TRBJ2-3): GAGVSQSPSNKVTEKGKDVELRCDPISGHTALYWYRQSLGQGLEFLIYFQGNSAPDKSGLPSDRFSAERTGGSVSTLTIQRTQQEDSAVYLCASSLGGLAGGISDTQYFGPGTRLTVL.

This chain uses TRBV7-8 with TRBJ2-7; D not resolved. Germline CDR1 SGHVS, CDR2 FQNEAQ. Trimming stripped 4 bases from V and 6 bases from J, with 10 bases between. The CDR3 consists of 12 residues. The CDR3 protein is CASSYTQSEQYV. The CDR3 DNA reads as TGTGCCAGCAGCTATACACAGTCCGAGCAGTACGTC.

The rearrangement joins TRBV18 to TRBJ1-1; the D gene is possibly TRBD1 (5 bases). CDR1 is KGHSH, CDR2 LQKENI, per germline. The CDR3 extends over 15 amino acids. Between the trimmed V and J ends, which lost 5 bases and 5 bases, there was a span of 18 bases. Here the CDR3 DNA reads TGTGCCAGCTCAAGGCGGGACTCCAAGGGTACTGAAGCTTTCTTT. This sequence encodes CASSRRDSKGTEAFF.

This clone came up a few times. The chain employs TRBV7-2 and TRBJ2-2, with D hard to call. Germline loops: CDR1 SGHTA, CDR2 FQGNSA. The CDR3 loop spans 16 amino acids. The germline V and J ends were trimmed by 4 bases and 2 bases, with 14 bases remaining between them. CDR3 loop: CASSSRTIINTGELFF. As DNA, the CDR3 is TGTGCCAGCAGCTCAAGAACCATTATTAACACCGGGGAGCTGTTTTTT.

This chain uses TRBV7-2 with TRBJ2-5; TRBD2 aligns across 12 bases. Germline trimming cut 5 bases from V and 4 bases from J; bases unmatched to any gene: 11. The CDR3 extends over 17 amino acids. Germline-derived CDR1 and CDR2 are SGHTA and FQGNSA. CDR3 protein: CASSPRALAGGRETQYF. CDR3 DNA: TGTGCCAGCAGCCCTAGAGCTCTAGCGGGGGGGCGAGAGACCCAGTACTTC. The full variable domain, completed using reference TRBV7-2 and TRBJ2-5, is GAGVSQSPSNKVTEKGKDVELRCDPISGHTALYWYRQSLGQGLEFLIYFQGNSAPDKSGLPSDRFSAERTGGSVSTLTIQRTQQEDSAVYLCASSPRALAGGRETQYFGPGTRLLVL.